Included here is one TCR beta chain sequence, with context. In its sample, this clonotype was seen many times. Its antigen is currently not known. Nothing much larger sits one base from this clone, and base qualities are not available. This entry belongs to a study of response to subunit inactivated influenza vaccine (dated by TCRdb to 2016 to 2019). Broadly, across the study: To follow how T cells responded to a trivalent subunit inactivated influenza vaccine, the researchers relied on deep quantitative profiling of the T cell receptor repertoire. What the work shows at the level of the full study, not this receptor alone: According to the authors, only a limited number of new T cells may be recruited by each seasonal influenza vaccination.

Library construction relied on RT-PCR. The sequencer listed for this sample is Illumina HiSeq 2500. TCRdb reran the public reads through fastp at Q25 and MiXCR, keeping productive beta chains. Rows with a matching CDR3 protein are joined into one entry that keeps the most common DNA and genes. The sample records around 520,000 distinct CDR3 sequences, over 9.5% of which are singletons. More than 8.5% of the sample goes to the ten largest clones. Sample: PBMCs from blood, taken on the day of vaccination. The clonotype originates from a man aged 50-59 years who received an inactivated influenza vaccine. Donor details come from another sample of the same person, matched by shared clones.

CDR3 protein: CASSVDRGQGYTF. The sequence in DNA is TGCGCCAGCAGCGTAGACAGGGGGCAAGGCTACACCTTC. The sequence links TRBV5-1 to TRBJ1-2; 10 central nucleotides agree with TRBD1. Spanning cysteine to phenylalanine, the CDR3 consists of 13 amino acids. Just the 39-base CDR3 DNA is kept, in frame starting at base 1. Taken from the germline V gene, the CDR1 and CDR2 loops are SGHRS and YFSETQ. Unmatched junction bases come to 5, with V trimmed by 4 bases and J by 8 bases.